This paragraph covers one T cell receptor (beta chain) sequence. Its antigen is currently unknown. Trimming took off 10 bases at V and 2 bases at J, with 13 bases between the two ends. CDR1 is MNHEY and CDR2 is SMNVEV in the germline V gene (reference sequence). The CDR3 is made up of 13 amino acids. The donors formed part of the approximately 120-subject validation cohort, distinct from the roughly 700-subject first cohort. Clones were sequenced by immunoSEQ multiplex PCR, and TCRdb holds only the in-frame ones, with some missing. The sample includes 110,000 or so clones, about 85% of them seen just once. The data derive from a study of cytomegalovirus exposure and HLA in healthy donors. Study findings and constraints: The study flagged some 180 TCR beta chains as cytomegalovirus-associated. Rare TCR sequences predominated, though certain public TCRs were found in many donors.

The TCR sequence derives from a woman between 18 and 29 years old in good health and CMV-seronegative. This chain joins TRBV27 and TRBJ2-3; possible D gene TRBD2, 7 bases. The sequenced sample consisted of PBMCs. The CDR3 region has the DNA TGTGCCATCAAGGGGGGGGCCACAGATACGCAGTATTTT. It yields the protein CAIKGGATDTQYF.